This T cell receptor (beta chain) was identified during a study of OX40 agonist ivuxolimab in advanced cancers. Concerning the study at large: Ivuxolimab was an agonistic, fully human IgG2 monoclonal antibody directed against OX40 (CD134), a costimulatory receptor. Intravenous ivuxolimab was administered to patients every 2 weeks at six dose levels: 0.01, 0.1, 0.3, 1.5, 3 and 10 mg/kg. Of the 50 to 55 dose-escalation patients, hepatocellular carcinoma was present in about 20, melanoma in approximately 15, renal cell carcinoma in 9 and head and neck cancer in 9. In the dose-escalation cohort, roughly 80% of patients were male, and the mean age was approximately 64 years, with a range of 23 to 79. Patients were allowed to have had prior anti-PD-1, anti-PD-L1 or anti-CTLA-4 therapy, and 40% of the dose-escalation patients had been treated with checkpoint inhibitors. Partial responses occurred in three dose-escalation patients, of whom one had hepatocellular carcinoma and two had cutaneous melanoma. Peripheral TCRbeta sequencing was intended to test whether TCR sequence diversity was altered and clonal T-cell expansion was caused by ivuxolimab. The monotherapy dose-escalation portion (N of about 50 patients) of the phase I ivuxolimab trial is reported in the paper. General conclusions and limits of the study: Partial responders in the 0.1-3.0 mg/kg groups had among the lowest normalized peripheral clonal expansion, especially among CD8+ T cells. At doses from 0.1 to 3.0 mg/kg, clonal expansion was seen in both CD4+ and CD8+ blood T cells between baseline and week 6. After ivuxolimab, CD8+ T cells had more expanded clones than CD4+ T cells on average. Which antigens the clonally expanded peripheral T cells were specific for was not determined. Low levels of normalized T-cell clonal expansion were also seen in some nonresponding patients.

As concerns this clone: Its antigen is still unknown. It has no much larger one-base neighbor in the sample; base qualities were not kept.

CDR1 is given as SGDLS and CDR2 as YYNGEE, both from the germline V gene. V trim: 3 bases; J trim: 0 bases; unmatched bases: 7. The CDR3 contains 18 residues, cysteine and phenylalanine counted. The DNA shown is the 54-base CDR3, in frame from base 1. To sequence the TCRbeta CDR3 region, genomic DNA was isolated from the sorted cells. The immunoSEQ Assay was used to sequence the TCRbeta CDR3 regions. Entries here come from immuneACCESS through TCRdb and include only in-frame sequences with V and J called. Some clones fail to appear in such tables; in the studies checked, an unresolved V gene covers under half of the shortfall, and the cause of the remainder is unknown. This sample has 25,000 to 30,000 clones in its table, and over 80% of those were observed once. In total, the top ten clones hold around 27% of the sample. The trial excluded patients who had a history of autoimmune disease or were on systemic immunosuppression. Peripheral blood for TCR sequencing was collected from all dose cohorts at baseline, on cycle 4 day 1, and on cycle 7 day 1. Samples were obtained from an open-label, multicenter, first-in-human phase I dose-escalation trial of ivuxolimab. Adults with locally advanced or metastatic head and neck squamous cell, hepatocellular, melanoma or renal cell carcinoma were enrolled in the trial. CD4+ and CD8+ T cells were sorted separately from peripheral blood before TCR sequencing.

This sequence originates from an adult with an advanced solid tumor such as melanoma, head and neck, liver or kidney cancer. Here the sequenced sample was CD4+ or CD8+ T cells sorted from blood, taken in a trial of the OX40 agonist ivuxolimab. The V and J genes are TRBV9 and TRBJ2-2; the central 11 bases match TRBD2. The nucleotide sequence reads as follows: TGTGCCAGCAGCGAACTTGGGACTAGCGGATCGAACACCGGGGAGCTGTTTTTT. The encoded protein is CASSELGTSGSNTGELFF.